The TCR beta chain described here comes from a study of blood T cell repertoires in COVID-19. Background on the study: COVID-19 samples collected from the United States, Italy and Spain covered acute and convalescent phases. The cDNA or gDNA used as material had been derived from T cells, B-cell-depleted T cells, or PBMCs.

The CDR3 loop spans 14 amino acids. Trimming removed 1 base from V and 6 bases from J, with 13 bases in between. In germline, CDR1 is SGHRS, CDR2 YFSETQ. Categorization into cohorts depended on clinical history that participants reported. The protocol was immunoSEQ multiplex PCR, while the TCRdb copy is restricted to in-frame clones and leaves out a portion. The repertoire has roughly 250,000 clones, around 90% of them found once; the top ten carry about 6%. This chain connects TRBV5-1 to TRBJ1-1, with D possibly being TRBD1 (5 bases). This sequence was found in a woman in her thirties with acute COVID-19. The sample taken for sequencing was PBMCs or T cells enriched from blood (not recorded which). CDR3 in amino acids: CASSLQGGEPEAFF. CDR3 DNA: TGCGCCAGCAGCTTGCAGGGAGGGGAGCCTGAAGCTTTCTTT.